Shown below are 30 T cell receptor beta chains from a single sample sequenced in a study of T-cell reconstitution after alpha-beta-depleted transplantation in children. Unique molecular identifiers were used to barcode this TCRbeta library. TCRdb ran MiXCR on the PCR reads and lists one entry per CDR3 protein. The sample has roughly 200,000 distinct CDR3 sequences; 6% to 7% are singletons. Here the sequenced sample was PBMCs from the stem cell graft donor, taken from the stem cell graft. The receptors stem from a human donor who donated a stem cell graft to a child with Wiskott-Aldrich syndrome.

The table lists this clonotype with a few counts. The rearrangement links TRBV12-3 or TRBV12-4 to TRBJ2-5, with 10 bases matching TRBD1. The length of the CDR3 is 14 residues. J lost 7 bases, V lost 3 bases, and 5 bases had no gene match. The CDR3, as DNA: TGTGCCAGCAGTTTGGGACAGGGGAAGGGGACCCAGTACTTC. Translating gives CASSLGQGKGTQYF.

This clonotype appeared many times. CDR3 nucleotide sequence: TGTGCCAGCAGCTTGTCCCCCGCCAACTTCTACAATGAGCAGTTCTTC. Protein sequence: CASSLSPANFYNEQFF. This rearrangement joins TRBV7-8 to TRBJ2-1, with D unresolved. The V end lost 3 bases, the J end lost 3 bases, and 15 bases lay between the germline ends. The CDR3 consists of 16 residues. Looked up from germline, CDR1 is SGHVS and CDR2 is FQNEAQ.

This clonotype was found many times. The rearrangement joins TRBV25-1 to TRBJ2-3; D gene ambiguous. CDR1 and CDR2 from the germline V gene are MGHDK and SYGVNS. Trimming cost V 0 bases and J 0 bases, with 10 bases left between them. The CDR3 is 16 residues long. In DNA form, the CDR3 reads TGTGCCAGCAGTGAATATATTCGATCTAGCACAGATACGCAGTATTTT. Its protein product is CASSEYIRSSTDTQYF.

This CDR3 reads CASSPGGTGRPDYEQYF. The DNA of the CDR3 is TGTGCCAGCTCACCTGGAGGGACAGGCCGTCCGGACTACGAGCAGTACTTC. V usage is TRBV18 and J usage is TRBJ2-7, with TRBD1 identical over 8 bases. The ends lost 3 bases at V and 3 bases at J; junction bases unmatched: 13. The CDR3 length is 17 residues. Germline loops: CDR1 KGHSH, CDR2 LQKENI.

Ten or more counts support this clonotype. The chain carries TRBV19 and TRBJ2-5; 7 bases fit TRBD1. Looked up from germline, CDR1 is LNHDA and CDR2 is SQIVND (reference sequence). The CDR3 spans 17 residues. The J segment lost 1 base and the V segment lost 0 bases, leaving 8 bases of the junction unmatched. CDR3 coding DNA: TGTGCCAGTAGTATAGATCTGGAGACAGGGCTCCAAGAGACCCAGTACTTC. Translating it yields CASSIDLETGLQETQYF.

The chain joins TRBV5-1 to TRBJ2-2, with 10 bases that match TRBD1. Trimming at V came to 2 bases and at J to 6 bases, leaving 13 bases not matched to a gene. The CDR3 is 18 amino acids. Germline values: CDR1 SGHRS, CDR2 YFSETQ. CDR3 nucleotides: TGCGCCAGCAGCTTCCGGGACAGGGGAGATTTTAGGGCCGGGGAGCTGTTTTTT. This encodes CASSFRDRGDFRAGELFF.

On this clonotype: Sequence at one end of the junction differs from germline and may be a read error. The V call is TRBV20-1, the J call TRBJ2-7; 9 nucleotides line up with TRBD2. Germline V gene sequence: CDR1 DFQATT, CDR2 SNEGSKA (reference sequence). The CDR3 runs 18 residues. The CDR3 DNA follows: TGCTGTGCTAAAAAGACTAGCGGAGGAAACCGGGAGCTATACGAGCAGTACTTC. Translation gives CCAKKTSGGNRELYEQYF.

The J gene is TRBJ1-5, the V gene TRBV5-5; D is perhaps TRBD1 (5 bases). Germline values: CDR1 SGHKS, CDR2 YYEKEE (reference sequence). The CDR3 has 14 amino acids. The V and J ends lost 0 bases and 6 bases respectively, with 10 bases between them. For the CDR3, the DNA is TGTGCCAGCAGCTTGGTGGCAGGGACTCAGCCCCAGCATTTT. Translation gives CASSLVAGTQPQHF.

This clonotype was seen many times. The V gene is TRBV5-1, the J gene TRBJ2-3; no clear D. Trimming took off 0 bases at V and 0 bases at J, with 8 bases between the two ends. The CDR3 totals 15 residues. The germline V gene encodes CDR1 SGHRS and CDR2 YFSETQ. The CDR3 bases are TGCGCCAGCAGCTTGGAAGGCAGTAGCACAGATACGCAGTATTTT. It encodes CASSLEGSSTDTQYF.

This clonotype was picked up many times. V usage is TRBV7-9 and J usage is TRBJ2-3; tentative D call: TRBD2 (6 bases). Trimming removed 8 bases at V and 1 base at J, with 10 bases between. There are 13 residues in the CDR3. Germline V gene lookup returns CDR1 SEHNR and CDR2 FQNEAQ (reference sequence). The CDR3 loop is CASGLLGTDTQYF. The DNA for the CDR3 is TGTGCCAGCGGACTACTCGGCACAGATACGCAGTATTTT.

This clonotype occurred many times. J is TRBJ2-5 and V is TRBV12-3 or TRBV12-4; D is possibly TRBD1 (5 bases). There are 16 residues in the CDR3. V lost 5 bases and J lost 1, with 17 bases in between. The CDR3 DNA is TGTGCCAGCAGTACCCGGACAATACGACCCCAAGAGACCCAGTACTTC. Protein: CASSTRTIRPQETQYF.

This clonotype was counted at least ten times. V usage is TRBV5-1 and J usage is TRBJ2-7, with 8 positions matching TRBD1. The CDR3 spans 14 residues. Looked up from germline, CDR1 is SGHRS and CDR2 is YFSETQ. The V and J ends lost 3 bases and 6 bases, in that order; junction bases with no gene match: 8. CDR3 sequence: CASSSGTGGLEQYF. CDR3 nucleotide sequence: TGCGCCAGCAGCTCCGGGACAGGTGGTCTCGAGCAGTACTTC.

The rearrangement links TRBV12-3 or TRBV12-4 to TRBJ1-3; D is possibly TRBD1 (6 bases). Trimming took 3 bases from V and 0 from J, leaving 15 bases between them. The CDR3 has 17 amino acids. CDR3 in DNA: TGTGCCAGCAGTTTTTCCAGGGGACTAGTCTCTGGAAACACCATATATTTT. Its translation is CASSFSRGLVSGNTIYF.

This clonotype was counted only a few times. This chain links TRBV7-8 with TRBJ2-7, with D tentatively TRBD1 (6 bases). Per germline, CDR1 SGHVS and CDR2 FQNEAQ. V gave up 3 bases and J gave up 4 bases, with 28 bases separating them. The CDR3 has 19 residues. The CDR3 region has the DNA TGTGCCAGCAGCTTCGACAGGCAGGCGGCTTCCGCTGGGGCGTACGAGCAGTACTTC. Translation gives CASSFDRQAASAGAYEQYF.

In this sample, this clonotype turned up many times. The CDR3 DNA follows: TGTGCCAGCAGTGAGAGTAGCGGGGGGGCCGCAGATACGCAGTATTTT. Encoded protein: CASSESSGGAADTQYF. The chain carries TRBV6-4 and TRBJ2-3, with 11 bases identical to TRBD2. This CDR3 is 16 amino acids long. The V and J ends lost 3 bases and 4 bases, in that order; junction bases with no gene match: 6. Germline V gene lookup returns CDR1 MRHNA and CDR2 SNTAGT.

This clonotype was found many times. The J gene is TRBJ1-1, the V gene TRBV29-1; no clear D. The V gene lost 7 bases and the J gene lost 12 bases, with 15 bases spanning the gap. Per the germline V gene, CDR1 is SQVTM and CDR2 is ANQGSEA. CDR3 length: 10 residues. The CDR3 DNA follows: TGCAGCGCGATCTGGTTAGTAACTTTCTTT. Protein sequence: CSAIWLVTFF.

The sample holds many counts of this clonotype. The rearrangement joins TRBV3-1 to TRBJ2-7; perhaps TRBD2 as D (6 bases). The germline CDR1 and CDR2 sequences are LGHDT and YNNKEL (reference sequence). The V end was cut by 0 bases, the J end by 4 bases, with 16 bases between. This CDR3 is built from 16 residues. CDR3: CASSQDLISGTYEQYF. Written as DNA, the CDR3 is TGTGCCAGCAGCCAAGATTTGATTAGCGGAACGTACGAGCAGTACTTC.

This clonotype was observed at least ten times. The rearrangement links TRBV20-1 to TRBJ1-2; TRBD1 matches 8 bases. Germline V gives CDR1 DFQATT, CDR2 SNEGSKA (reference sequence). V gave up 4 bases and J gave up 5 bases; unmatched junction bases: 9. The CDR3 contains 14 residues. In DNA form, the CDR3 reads TGCAGTGCTATAGCAGGGGGCGCAGGATATGGCTACACCTTC. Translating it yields CSAIAGGAGYGYTF.

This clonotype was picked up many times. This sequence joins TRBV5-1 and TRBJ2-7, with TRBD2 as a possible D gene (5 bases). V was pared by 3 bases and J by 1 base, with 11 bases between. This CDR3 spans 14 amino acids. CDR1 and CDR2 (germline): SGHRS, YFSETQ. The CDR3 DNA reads TGCGCCAGCAGCTCTGCGAGGGAGTCCTACGAGCAGTACTTC. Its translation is CASSSARESYEQYF.

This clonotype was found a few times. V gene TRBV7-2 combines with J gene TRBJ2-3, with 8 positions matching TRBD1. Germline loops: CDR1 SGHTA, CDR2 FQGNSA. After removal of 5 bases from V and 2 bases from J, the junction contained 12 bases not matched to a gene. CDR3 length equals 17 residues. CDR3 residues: CASSPRTGRPFTDTQYF. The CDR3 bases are TGTGCCAGCAGCCCGAGGACAGGGCGCCCTTTCACAGATACGCAGTATTTT.

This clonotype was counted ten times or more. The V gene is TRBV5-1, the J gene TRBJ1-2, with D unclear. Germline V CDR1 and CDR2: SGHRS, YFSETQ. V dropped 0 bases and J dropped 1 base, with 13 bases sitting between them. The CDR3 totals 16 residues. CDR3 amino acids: CASSLDSGDINYGYTF. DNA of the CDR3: TGCGCCAGCAGCTTGGATAGTGGAGATATTAACTATGGCTACACCTTC.

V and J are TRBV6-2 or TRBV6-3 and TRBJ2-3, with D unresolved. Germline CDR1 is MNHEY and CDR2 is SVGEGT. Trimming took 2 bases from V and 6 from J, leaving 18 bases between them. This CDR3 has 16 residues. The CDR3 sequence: CASSYGSKPDPDTQYF. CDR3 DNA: TGTGCCAGCAGTTACGGGTCGAAACCCGACCCGGATACGCAGTATTTT.

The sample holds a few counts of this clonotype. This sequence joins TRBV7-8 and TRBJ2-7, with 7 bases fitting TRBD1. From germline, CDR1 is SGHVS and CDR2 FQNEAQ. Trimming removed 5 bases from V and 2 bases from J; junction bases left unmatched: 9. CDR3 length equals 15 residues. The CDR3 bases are TGTGCCAGCAGCCCCGCCGGGACAGCTACCTACGAGCAGTACTTC. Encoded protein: CASSPAGTATYEQYF.

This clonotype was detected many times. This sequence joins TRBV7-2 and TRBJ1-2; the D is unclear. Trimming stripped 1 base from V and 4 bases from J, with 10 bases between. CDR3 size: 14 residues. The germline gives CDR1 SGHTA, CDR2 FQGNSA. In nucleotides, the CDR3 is TGTGCCAGCAGCTTAGGTATAGGCATCTATGGCTACACCTTC. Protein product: CASSLGIGIYGYTF.

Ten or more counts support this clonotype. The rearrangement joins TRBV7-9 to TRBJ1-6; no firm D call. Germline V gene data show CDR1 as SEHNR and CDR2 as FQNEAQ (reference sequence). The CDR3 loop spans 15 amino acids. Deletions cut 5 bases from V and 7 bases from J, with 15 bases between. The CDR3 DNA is TGTGCCAGCAGCCTAAGGATGGGGAAGAATTCACCCCTCCACTTT. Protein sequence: CASSLRMGKNSPLHF.

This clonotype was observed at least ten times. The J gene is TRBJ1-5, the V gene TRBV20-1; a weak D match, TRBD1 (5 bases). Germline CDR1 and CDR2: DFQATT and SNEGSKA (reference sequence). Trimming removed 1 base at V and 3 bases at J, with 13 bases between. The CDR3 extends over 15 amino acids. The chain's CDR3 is CSARVPGTVNQPQHF. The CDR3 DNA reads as TGCAGTGCTAGAGTTCCCGGGACGGTCAATCAGCCCCAGCATTTT.

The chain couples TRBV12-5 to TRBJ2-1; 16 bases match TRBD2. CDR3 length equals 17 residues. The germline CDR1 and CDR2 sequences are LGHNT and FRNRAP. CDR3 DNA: TGTGCCTCCACCCAAGAGGTTGGGACTAGCGGGAGGGCTGAGCAGTTCTTC. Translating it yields CASTQEVGTSGRAEQFF.

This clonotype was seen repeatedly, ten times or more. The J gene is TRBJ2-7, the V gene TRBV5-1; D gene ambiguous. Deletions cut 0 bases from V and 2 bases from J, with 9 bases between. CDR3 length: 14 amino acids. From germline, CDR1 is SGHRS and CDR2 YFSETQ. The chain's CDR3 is CASSLGLWAYEQYF. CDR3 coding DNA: TGCGCCAGCAGCTTGGGGTTGTGGGCCTACGAGCAGTACTTC.

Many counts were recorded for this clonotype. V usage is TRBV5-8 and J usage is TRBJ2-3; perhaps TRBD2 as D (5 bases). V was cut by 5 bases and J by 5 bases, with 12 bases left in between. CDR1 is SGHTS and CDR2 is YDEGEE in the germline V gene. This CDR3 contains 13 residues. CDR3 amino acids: CASRDLGGDTQYF. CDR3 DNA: TGTGCCAGCAGGGACCTCGGAGGAGATACGCAGTATTTT.

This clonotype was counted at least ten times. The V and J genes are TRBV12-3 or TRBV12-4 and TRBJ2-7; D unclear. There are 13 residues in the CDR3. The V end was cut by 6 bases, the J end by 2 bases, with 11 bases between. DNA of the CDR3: TGTGCCAGCAGCGTTCCCAGTGCCTACGAGCAGTACTTC. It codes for CASSVPSAYEQYF.